One sample yielded the 4 T cell receptor beta chains listed below, sequenced in a study of T cell responses to AZD1222 COVID-19 vaccine. Some clones are missing from TCRdb's copy, which holds only in-frame ones; the method was immunoSEQ multiplex PCR. The data contain 100,000 to 150,000 clones, 80% to 90% of them singletons. The specimen was peripheral blood, collected on day 0 of AZD1222 vaccination. Every receptor here comes from an adult in good health.

This clone came up once. The chain joins TRBV5-1 to TRBJ1-1, with D unresolved. The CDR3 runs to 11 residues. The germline V gene encodes CDR1 SGHRS and CDR2 YFSETQ. The V and J ends lost 4 bases and 3 bases respectively, with 4 bases between them. The DNA for the CDR3 is TGCGCCAGCAGCCAAGACACTGAAGCTTTCTTT. This sequence encodes CASSQDTEAFF.

This chain connects TRBV18 to TRBJ1-1; possibly TRBD1 for D (6 bases). Germline CDR1 and CDR2: KGHSH and LQKENI. The V and J ends lost 3 bases and 1 base respectively, with 12 bases between them. The CDR3 totals 15 residues. The CDR3 spells CASSPLDRTNTEAFF. The CDR3 DNA sequence: TGTGCCAGCTCACCTTTGGACAGAACGAACACTGAAGCTTTCTTT.

The chain uses TRBV5-1 and TRBJ1-1; TRBD1 matches at 7 bases. The CDR3 sequence is 14 residues long. Trimming at V came to 0 bases and at J to 5 bases, leaving 4 bases not matched to a gene. Germline CDR1 is SGHRS and CDR2 is YFSETQ. The CDR3 is CASSLGQGWTEAFF. In DNA, the CDR3 is TGCGCCAGCAGCTTGGGACAGGGTTGGACTGAAGCTTTCTTT. The variable domain in full, with the rest retrieved from reference TRBV5-1 and TRBJ1-1, is KAGVTQTPRYLIKTRGQQVTLSCSPISGHRSVSWYQQTPGQGLQFLFEYFSETQRNKGNFPGRFSGRQFSNSRSEMNVSTLELGDSALYLCASSLGQGWTEAFFGQGTRLTVV.

The V and J genes are TRBV2 and TRBJ1-1; unclear D gene. CDR1 SNHLY and CDR2 FYNNEI come from the germline V gene. The CDR3 consists of 14 residues. Trimming shortened V by 1 base and J by 7 bases, and 13 bases separated the two germline ends. The CDR3 coding sequence is TGTGCCAGCAGTGAAGGGTACAGACTAGGTGAAGCTTTCTTT. Translated, it gives CASSEGYRLGEAFF.